Here is one T cell receptor beta chain with its context. Original methodology: The assay estimated nucleated cells by amplifying reference gene primers. Produced via immunoSEQ multiplex PCR; TCRdb's table is partial and in-frame only. The D gene and trimming were derived from the DNA, and the V and J assignments and clone size from that table. The sample includes 53,000 or so clones, about 70% seen only once; the top ten take around 20%. These data come from a study of blood T cell repertoires in COVID-19. About the study: Acute and convalescent COVID-19 samples came from the United States, Italy and Spain. Sample material is recorded as cDNA or gDNA derived from T cells, B-cell-depleted T cells, or PBMCs.

The sequence was collected from a man aged 50-59 years with active or convalescent COVID-19. Input material: peripheral blood.

The DNA for the CDR3 is TGTGCCAGCAGCGAAAATACCCCAGGGTCCGGAAACACCATATATTTT. Amino acid sequence: CASSENTPGSGNTIYF. The chain employs TRBV7-3 and TRBJ1-3; D perhaps matches TRBD1 (5 bases). The CDR3 is 16 residues long. The germline CDR1 and CDR2 sequences are SGHTA and FQGTGA. Trimming cost V 5 bases and J 4 bases, with 18 bases left between them. Filled out from reference TRBV7-3 and TRBJ1-3, the complete variable domain reads GAGVSQTPSNKVTEKGKYVELRCDPISGHTALYWYRQSLGQGPEFLIYFQGTGAADDSGLPNDRFFAVRPEGSVSTLKIQRTERGDSAVYLCASSENTPGSGNTIYFGEGSWLTVV.